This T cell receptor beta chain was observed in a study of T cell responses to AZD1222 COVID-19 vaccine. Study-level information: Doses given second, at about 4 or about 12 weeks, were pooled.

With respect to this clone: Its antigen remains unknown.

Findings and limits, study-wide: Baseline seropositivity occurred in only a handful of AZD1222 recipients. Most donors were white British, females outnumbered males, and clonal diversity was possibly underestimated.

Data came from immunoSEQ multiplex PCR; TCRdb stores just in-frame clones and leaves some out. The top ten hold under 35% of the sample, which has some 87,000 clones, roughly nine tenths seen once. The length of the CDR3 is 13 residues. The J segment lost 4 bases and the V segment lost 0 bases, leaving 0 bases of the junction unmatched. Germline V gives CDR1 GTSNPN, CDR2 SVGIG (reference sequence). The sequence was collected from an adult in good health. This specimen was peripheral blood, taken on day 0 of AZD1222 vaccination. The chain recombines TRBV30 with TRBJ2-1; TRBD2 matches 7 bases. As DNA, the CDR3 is TGTGCCTGGAGTGTAGCGGGATACAATGAGCAGTTCTTC. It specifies CAWSVAGYNEQFF. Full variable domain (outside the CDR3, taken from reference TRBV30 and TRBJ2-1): SQTIHQWPATLVQPVGSPLSLECTVEGTSNPNLYWYRQAAGRGLQLLFYSVGIGQISSEVPQNLSASRPQDRQFILSSKKLLLSDSGFYLCAWSVAGYNEQFFGPGTRLTVL.